These T cell receptor beta chains were read from a single sample in a study of blood T cell repertoires in COVID-19. TCRdb keeps only in-frame clones here, not all; method: immunoSEQ multiplex PCR. The sample includes about 82,000 clones, approximately 74% of them seen just once. Sequenced sample: peripheral blood. The receptor set was obtained from a human donor with acute or convalescent COVID-19. The donor label of this sample is uncertain. CDR3s include the opening cysteine and the closing phenylalanine or tryptophan. The D gene is left open where the match is weak. Clone size is given for some rows only: seen once, a few or many times, or a class if the clone is expanded.

j_gene: TRBJ1-2; v_gene: TRBV6-5; abundance: NA; d_gene: TRBD1; CDR3aa: CASNGQGHGYTF; CDR3nt: TGTGCCAGCAACGGACAGGGTCATGGCTACACCTTC
j_gene: TRBJ1-1; v_gene: TRBV19; abundance: once; d_gene: NA; CDR3aa: CASSMLSGGRGKGTEAFF; CDR3nt: TGTGCCAGTAGTATGCTATCCGGGGGGAGGGGAAAAGGCACTGAAGCTTTCTTT
j_gene: TRBJ1-3; v_gene: TRBV4-1; abundance: NA; d_gene: NA; CDR3aa: CASSQGWPNSGNTIYF; CDR3nt: TGCGCCAGCAGCCAAGGCTGGCCGAACTCTGGAAACACCATATATTTT
j_gene: TRBJ1-2; v_gene: TRBV5-1; abundance: NA; d_gene: NA; CDR3aa: CASSSTLQGGYGYTF; CDR3nt: TGCGCCAGCAGCTCGACCCTACAGGGCGGCTATGGCTACACCTTC
j_gene: TRBJ1-2; v_gene: TRBV5-1; abundance: NA; d_gene: TRBD1; CDR3aa: CASSWDRGSEGYTF; CDR3nt: TGCGCCAGCAGCTGGGACAGGGGGAGTGAGGGCTACACCTTC
j_gene: TRBJ1-1; v_gene: TRBV11-1; abundance: NA; d_gene: NA; CDR3aa: CASSLNTGLAEAFF; CDR3nt: TGTGCCAGCAGCTTAAACACGGGTCTCGCTGAAGCTTTCTTT
j_gene: TRBJ1-2; v_gene: TRBV6-6; abundance: NA; d_gene: TRBD1; CDR3aa: CASSSRDRGDYGYTF; CDR3nt: TGTGCCAGCAGCTCCCGGGACAGGGGCGACTATGGCTACACCTTC
j_gene: TRBJ1-5; v_gene: TRBV7-2; abundance: NA; d_gene: TRBD1; CDR3aa: CASSATGGNQPQHF; CDR3nt: TGTGCCAGCAGCGCCACAGGGGGCAATCAGCCCCAGCATTTT
j_gene: TRBJ1-2; v_gene: TRBV7-2; abundance: few; d_gene: TRBD1; CDR3aa: CASSSRPRGRNDGYTF; CDR3nt: TGTGCCAGCAGCTCACGACCCAGGGGGCGGAACGATGGCTACACCTTC
j_gene: TRBJ2-5; v_gene: TRBV11-2; abundance: NA; d_gene: TRBD2; CDR3aa: CASSSGRGSGNQETQYF; CDR3nt: TGTGCCAGCAGCTCCGGGAGGGGTTCCGGAAACCAAGAGACCCAGTACTTC
j_gene: TRBJ2-1; v_gene: TRBV28; abundance: few; d_gene: NA; CDR3aa: CASSSSGTSQQFF; CDR3nt: TGTGCCAGCAGTTCATCTGGGACTTCTCAGCAGTTCTTC
j_gene: TRBJ2-1; v_gene: TRBV5-1; abundance: NA; d_gene: TRBD2; CDR3aa: CASSLGTSGSGEQFF; CDR3nt: TGCGCCAGCAGCCTAGGGACTAGCGGGAGTGGTGAGCAGTTCTTC
j_gene: TRBJ2-1; v_gene: TRBV19; abundance: NA; d_gene: TRBD1; CDR3aa: CASSSGTGVYNEQFF; CDR3nt: TGTGCCAGTAGCTCCGGGACAGGGGTCTACAATGAGCAGTTCTTC
j_gene: TRBJ2-3; v_gene: TRBV9; abundance: once; d_gene: TRBD2; CDR3aa: CASSKRGGATDTQYF; CDR3nt: TGTGCCAGCAGCAAGCGCGGGGGGGCGACAGATACGCAGTATTTT
j_gene: TRBJ2-1; v_gene: TRBV25-1; abundance: NA; d_gene: TRBD2; CDR3aa: CASSEAGVGEQFF; CDR3nt: TGTGCCAGCAGTGAAGCGGGGGTGGGTGAGCAGTTCTTC
j_gene: TRBJ1-5; v_gene: TRBV19; abundance: NA; d_gene: TRBD1; CDR3aa: CASRRSGGNQPQHF; CDR3nt: TGTGCCAGTAGAAGGTCAGGGGGAAATCAGCCCCAGCATTTT
j_gene: TRBJ2-3; v_gene: TRBV11-3; abundance: NA; d_gene: NA; CDR3aa: CASSLDSNTDTQYF; CDR3nt: TGTGCCAGCAGCTTAGATTCAAACACAGATACGCAGTATTTT
j_gene: TRBJ1-1; v_gene: TRBV19; abundance: NA; d_gene: NA; CDR3aa: CASSIDTLLRTEAFF; CDR3nt: TGTGCCAGTAGTATTGACACCCTCCTTCGCACTGAAGCTTTCTTT
j_gene: TRBJ1-5; v_gene: TRBV2; abundance: NA; d_gene: NA; CDR3aa: CASSNGGNQPQHF; CDR3nt: TGTGCCAGCAGCAACGGGGGCAATCAGCCCCAGCATTTT
j_gene: TRBJ2-5; v_gene: TRBV7-6; abundance: NA; d_gene: TRBD2; CDR3aa: CASSPGTSGETQYF; CDR3nt: TGTGCCAGCAGCCCCGGGACTAGCGGTGAGACCCAGTACTTC
j_gene: TRBJ2-1; v_gene: TRBV7-6; abundance: NA; d_gene: TRBD2; CDR3aa: CASSPTSGRTRYNEQFF; CDR3nt: TGTGCCAGCAGCCCGACTAGCGGGAGGACGAGATACAATGAGCAGTTCTTC
j_gene: TRBJ2-2; v_gene: TRBV7-3; abundance: medium-sized; d_gene: TRBD2; CDR3aa: CASSLSGRSPGELFF; CDR3nt: TGTGCCAGCAGCCTTAGCGGGAGAAGCCCCGGGGAGCTGTTTTTT
j_gene: TRBJ1-3; v_gene: TRBV29-1; abundance: NA; d_gene: NA; CDR3aa: CSAEQVSSGNTIYF; CDR3nt: TGCAGCGCCGAACAGGTTAGCTCTGGAAACACCATATATTTT
j_gene: TRBJ1-1; v_gene: TRBV14; abundance: NA; d_gene: NA; CDR3aa: CASSPIGGGYTEAFF; CDR3nt: TGTGCCAGCAGCCCAATCGGGGGAGGTTACACTGAAGCTTTCTTT
j_gene: TRBJ2-5; v_gene: TRBV6-4; abundance: NA; d_gene: NA; CDR3aa: CASSEAIHGTQYF; CDR3nt: TGTGCCAGCAGTGAAGCTATTCACGGGACCCAGTACTTC
j_gene: TRBJ2-2; v_gene: TRBV3-1/TRBV3-2; abundance: NA; d_gene: TRBD2; CDR3aa: CASSHIRGSGSITGELFF; CDR3nt: TGTGCCAGCAGCCACATCAGGGGTAGCGGGAGTATCACCGGGGAGCTGTTTTTT
j_gene: TRBJ2-2; v_gene: TRBV10-3; abundance: once; d_gene: TRBD2; CDR3aa: CAISGTSAARELFF; CDR3nt: TGTGCCATCAGCGGGACTAGCGCGGCGAGGGAGCTGTTTTTT